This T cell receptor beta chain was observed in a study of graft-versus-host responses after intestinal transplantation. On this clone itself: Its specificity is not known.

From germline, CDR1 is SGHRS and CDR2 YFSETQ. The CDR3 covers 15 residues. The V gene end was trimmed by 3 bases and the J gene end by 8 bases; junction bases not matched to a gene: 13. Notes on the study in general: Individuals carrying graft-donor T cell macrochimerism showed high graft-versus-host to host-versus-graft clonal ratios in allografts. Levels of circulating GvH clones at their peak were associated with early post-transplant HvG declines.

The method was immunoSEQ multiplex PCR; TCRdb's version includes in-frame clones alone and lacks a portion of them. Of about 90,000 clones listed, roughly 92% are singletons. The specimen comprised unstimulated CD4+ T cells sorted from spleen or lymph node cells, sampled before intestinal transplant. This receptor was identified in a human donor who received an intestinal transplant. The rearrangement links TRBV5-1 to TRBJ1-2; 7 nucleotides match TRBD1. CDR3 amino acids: CASSSGLGQFGGYTF. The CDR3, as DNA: TGCGCCAGCAGCTCTGGATTGGGACAGTTCGGAGGCTACACCTTC.